This entry concerns a single TCR beta chain. Its antigen is not identified. The data derive from a study of Graves' ophthalmopathy and Graves' hyperthyroidism. Overall study results and limits: The model's ophthalmopathy progression predictions had roughly 71% sensitivity and 72% to 80% specificity.

With a duration under 3 months, ophthalmopathy in the donors showed moderate-to-severe activity, CAS ≥3 and NOSPECS ≥4. A volume of approximately 10 ml of fresh peripheral blood supplied the PBMCs. Amplification of the TCR beta CDR3 regions used RNA transcripts (as template). The first round was an RT-PCR with HTBI primers, and the second round was a multiplex PCR. A single record per CDR3 protein comes from TCRdb applying MiXCR to the multiplex PCR reads. Seen here are 600,000 to 950,000 distinct CDR3 sequences, 40% observed once, and the top ten hold about 40%. The CDR3 sequence is 12 residues long. Germline-derived CDR1 and CDR2 are SQVTM and ANQGSEA. Deletions cut 4 bases from V and 7 bases from J, with 11 bases between.

The clonotype was recovered from an adult man with Graves' ophthalmopathy. The chain uses TRBV29-1 and TRBJ2-1; D possibly corresponds to TRBD1 (5 bases). Sequencing was carried out using peripheral blood. CDR3 region: CSVVPGNNEQFF. The CDR3 DNA reads as TGCAGCGTTGTCCCAGGGAATAATGAGCAGTTCTTC.